This TCR beta chain was captured in a study of cytomegalovirus exposure and HLA in healthy donors. Study details: Genetic ancestry analysis placed around four fifths of the roughly 400 donors that were genotyped in the Caucasian-associated cluster.

Germline V gives CDR1 SGHNT, CDR2 YYREEE (reference sequence). This CDR3 has 14 amino acids. The PCR had 60 Vbeta and 13 Jbeta primers. Sequencing was performed with immunoSEQ multiplex PCR; in TCRdb, only in-frame clones are kept and a portion is missing. The data show fewer than 250,000 clones, approximately 82% seen once. As to this clone: Its antigen is still unknown. The germline gene is not matched at one end of the junction; a read error may be the cause.

Study findings and constraints: HLA-A and HLA-B allele assignments for most subjects were reportedly predicted accurately using TCR beta sequences. Later analysis identified a missense DCLRE1C variant that was linked to TCR beta V- and J-gene trimming.

This clonotype was sampled from a man aged 18 to 29 in good health and CMV-seronegative. The chain links TRBV5-4 to TRBJ2-6, with D perhaps matching TRBD2 (5 bases). Material for sequencing was PBMCs. The CDR3 bases are TGTGCCACCCAAGCGGTCTCTCGGGCCAACGTCCTGACTTTC. Amino acid sequence: CATQAVSRANVLTF. Supplemented by reference TRBV5-4 and TRBJ2-6, the full variable domain reads ETGVTQSPTHLIKTRGQQVTLRCSSQSGHNTVSWYQQALGQGPQFIFQYYREEENGRGNFPPRFSGLQFPNYSSELNVNALELDDSALYLCATQAVSRANVLTFGAGSRLTVL.